The source of this T cell receptor (beta chain) is a study of blood T cell repertoires in COVID-19. As for the study in general: Samples representing acute and convalescent COVID-19 were sourced from the United States, Italy and Spain. The analysed material was cDNA or gDNA that came from T cells, B-cell-depleted T cells, or PBMCs.

While infection was still active, Seattle patients were enrolled and then followed longitudinally. Study processing details: Amplification of reference gene primers was used by the study to estimate nucleated cell counts. Clones were sequenced by immunoSEQ multiplex PCR, and TCRdb holds only the in-frame ones, with some missing. V and J calls and clone size are as listed in that table; D and trimming were resolved from the DNA. The repertoire has under 95,000 clones, 85% of them found once; the top ten carry around a tenth. The CDR3 spans 13 residues. Germline V gene data show CDR1 as GTSNPN and CDR2 as SVGIG (reference sequence). Trimming took 0 bases from V and 10 from J; bases not matched to a gene: 8.

The source material was peripheral blood. The receptor comes from a man aged 50-59 years with COVID-19, enrolled during active disease. The chain employs TRBV30 and TRBJ1-1, with 7 bases fitting TRBD1. As DNA, the CDR3 is TGTGCCTGGAGTGTCGTACAGGGGCTGGTAGCTTTCTTT. Translated: CAWSVVQGLVAFF.